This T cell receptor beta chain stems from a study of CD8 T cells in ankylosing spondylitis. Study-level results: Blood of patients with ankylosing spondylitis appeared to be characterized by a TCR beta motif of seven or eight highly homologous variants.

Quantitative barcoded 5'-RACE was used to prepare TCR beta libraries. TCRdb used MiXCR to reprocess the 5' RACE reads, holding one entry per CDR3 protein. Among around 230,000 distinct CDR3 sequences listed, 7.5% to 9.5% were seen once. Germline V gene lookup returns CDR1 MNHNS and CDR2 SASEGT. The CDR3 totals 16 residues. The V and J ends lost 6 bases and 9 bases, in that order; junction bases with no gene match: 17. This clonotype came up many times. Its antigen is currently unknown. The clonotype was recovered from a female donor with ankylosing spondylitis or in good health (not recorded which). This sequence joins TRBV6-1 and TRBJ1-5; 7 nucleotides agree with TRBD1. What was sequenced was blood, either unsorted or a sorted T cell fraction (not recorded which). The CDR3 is CASRASQTGSVTPQHF. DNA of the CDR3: TGTGCCAGCAGGGCCTCTCAGACAGGGTCCGTGACGCCCCAGCATTTT.